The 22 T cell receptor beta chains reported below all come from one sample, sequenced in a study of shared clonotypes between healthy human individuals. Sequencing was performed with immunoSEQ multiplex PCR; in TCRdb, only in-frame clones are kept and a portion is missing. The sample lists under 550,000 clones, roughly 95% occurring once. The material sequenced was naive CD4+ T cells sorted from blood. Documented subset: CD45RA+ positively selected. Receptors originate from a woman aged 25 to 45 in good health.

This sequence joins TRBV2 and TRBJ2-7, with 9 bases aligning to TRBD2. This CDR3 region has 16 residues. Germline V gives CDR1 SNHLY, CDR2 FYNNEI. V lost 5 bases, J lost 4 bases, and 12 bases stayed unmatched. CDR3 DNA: TGTGCCAGCAGTCAGGGACTAGCTCTTGGACTTTACGAGCAGTACTTC. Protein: CASSQGLALGLYEQYF.

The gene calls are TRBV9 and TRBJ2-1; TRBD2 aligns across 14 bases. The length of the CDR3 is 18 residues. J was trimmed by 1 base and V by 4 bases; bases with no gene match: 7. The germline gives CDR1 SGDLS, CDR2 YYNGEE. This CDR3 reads CASSMGTSGSRSYNEQFF. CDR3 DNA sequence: TGTGCCAGCAGCATGGGGACTAGCGGGAGCAGGTCCTACAATGAGCAGTTCTTC. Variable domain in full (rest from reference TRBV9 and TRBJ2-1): DSGVTQTPKHLITATGQRVTLRCSPRSGDLSVYWYQQSLDQGLQFLIQYYNGEERAKGNILERFSAQQFPDLHSELNLSSLELGDSALYFCASSMGTSGSRSYNEQFFGPGTRLTVL.

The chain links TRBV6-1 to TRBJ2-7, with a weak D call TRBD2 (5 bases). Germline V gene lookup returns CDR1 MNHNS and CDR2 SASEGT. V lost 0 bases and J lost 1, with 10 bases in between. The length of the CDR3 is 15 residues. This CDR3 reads CASSEATDFSYEQYF. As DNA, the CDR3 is TGTGCCAGCAGTGAAGCGACGGACTTTTCCTACGAGCAGTACTTC.

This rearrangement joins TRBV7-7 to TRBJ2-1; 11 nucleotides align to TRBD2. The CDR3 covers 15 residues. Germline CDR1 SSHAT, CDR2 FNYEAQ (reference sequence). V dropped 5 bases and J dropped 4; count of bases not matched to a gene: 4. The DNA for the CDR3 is TGTGCCAGCAGCCCCGGGACTAGCGGTTACAATGAGCAGTTCTTC. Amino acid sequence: CASSPGTSGYNEQFF.

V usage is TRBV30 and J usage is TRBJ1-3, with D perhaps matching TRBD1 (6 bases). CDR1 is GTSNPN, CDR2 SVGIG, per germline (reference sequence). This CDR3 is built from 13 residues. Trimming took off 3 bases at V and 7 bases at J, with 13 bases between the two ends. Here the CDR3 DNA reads TGTGCCTGGAGCCAAACAGGGTCTAACACCATATATTTT. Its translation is CAWSQTGSNTIYF.

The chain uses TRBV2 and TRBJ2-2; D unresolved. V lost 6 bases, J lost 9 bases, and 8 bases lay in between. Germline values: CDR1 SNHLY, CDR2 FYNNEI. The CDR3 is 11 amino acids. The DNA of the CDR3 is TGTGCCAGCAGCGTCTTCAGGGAGCTGTTTTTT. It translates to CASSVFRELFF.

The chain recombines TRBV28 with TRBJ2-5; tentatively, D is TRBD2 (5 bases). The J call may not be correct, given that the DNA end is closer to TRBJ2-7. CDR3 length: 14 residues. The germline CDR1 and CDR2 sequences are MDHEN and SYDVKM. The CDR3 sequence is CASSLPAGSYEQYF. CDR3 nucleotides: TGTGCCAGCAGTTTACCGGCGGGCTCCTACGAGCAGTACTTC.

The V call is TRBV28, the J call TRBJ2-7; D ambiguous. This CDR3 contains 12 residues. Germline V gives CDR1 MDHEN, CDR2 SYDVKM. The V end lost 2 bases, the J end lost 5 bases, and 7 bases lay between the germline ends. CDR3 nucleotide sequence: TGTGCCAGCAGTTTAATGGCGGACGAGCAGTACTTC. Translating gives CASSLMADEQYF.

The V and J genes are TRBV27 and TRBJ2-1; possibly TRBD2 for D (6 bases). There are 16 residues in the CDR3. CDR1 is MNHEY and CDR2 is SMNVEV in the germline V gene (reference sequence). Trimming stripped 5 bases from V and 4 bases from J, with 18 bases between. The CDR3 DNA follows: TGTGCCAGCAGTGGGGACTCCCTAACACGATACAATGAGCAGTTCTTC. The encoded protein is CASSGDSLTRYNEQFF.

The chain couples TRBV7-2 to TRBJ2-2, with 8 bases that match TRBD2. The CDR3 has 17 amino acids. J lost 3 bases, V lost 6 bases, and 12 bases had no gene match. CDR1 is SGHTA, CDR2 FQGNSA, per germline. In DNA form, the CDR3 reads TGTGCCAGCAGGTGGGGTCGGGAGGGCAAGGACACCGGGGAGCTGTTTTTT. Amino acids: CASRWGREGKDTGELFF.

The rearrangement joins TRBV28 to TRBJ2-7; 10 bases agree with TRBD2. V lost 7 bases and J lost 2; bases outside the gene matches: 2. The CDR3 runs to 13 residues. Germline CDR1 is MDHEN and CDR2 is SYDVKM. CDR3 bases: TGTGCCAGCAAAGCGGGAGGGACCTACGAGCAGTACTTC. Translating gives CASKAGGTYEQYF.

This chain's CDR3 is CASSVAPGSGEQYF. DNA for the CDR3: TGTGCCAGCAGCGTAGCCCCGGGAAGCGGGGAGCAGTACTTC. The rearrangement uses TRBV9 and TRBJ2-7; TRBD2 is a possible D gene (6 bases). Germline V lookup: CDR1 SGDLS, CDR2 YYNGEE. The CDR3 totals 14 residues. Trimming removed 0 bases from V and 7 bases from J, with 14 bases in between.

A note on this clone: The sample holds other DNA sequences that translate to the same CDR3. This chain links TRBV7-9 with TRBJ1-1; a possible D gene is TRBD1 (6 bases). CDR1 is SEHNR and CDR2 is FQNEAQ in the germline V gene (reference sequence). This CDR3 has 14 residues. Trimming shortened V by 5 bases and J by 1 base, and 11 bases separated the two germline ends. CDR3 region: CASSPQGGNTEAFF. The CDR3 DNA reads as TGTGCCAGCAGCCCTCAAGGGGGGAACACTGAAGCTTTCTTT.

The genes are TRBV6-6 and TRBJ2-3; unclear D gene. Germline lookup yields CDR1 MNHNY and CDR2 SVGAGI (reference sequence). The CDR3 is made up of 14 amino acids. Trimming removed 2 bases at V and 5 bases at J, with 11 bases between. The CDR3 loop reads CASSYVPGGDTQYF. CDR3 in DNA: TGTGCCAGCAGTTACGTACCTGGTGGAGATACGCAGTATTTT.

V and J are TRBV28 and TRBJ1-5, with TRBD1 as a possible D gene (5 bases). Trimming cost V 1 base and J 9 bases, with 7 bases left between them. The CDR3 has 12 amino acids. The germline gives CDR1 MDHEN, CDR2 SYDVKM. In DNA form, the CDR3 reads TGTGCCAGCAGTTTATCGGGGCGGCCCCAGCATTTT. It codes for CASSLSGRPQHF.

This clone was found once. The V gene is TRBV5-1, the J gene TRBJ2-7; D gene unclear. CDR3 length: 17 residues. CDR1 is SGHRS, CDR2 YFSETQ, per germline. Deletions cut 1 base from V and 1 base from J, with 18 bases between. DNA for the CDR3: TGCGCCAGCAGCTTGTTTTCTCTAGGCGCCCCTTCCTACGAGCAGTACTTC. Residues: CASSLFSLGAPSYEQYF.

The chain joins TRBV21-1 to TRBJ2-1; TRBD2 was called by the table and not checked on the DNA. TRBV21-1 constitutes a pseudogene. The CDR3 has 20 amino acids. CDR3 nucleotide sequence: TGTGCCAGCAGCAATGAAGGACTAGCGGGAGGCCCGAGCTCCTACAATGAGCAGTTCTTC. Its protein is CASSNEGLAGGPSSYNEQFF.

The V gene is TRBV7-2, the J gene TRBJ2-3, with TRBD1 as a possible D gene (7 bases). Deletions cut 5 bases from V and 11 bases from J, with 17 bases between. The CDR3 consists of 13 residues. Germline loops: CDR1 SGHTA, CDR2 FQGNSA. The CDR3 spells CASSPTAGQQQYF. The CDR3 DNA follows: TGTGCCAGCAGCCCCACGGCGGGACAGCAGCAGTATTTT.

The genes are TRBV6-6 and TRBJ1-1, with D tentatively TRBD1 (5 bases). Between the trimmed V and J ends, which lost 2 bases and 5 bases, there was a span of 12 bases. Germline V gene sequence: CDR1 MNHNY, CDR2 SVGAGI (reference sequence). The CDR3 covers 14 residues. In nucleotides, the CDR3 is TGTGCCAGCAGTTACCCTCAGGACACGACTGAAGCTTTCTTT. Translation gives CASSYPQDTTEAFF.

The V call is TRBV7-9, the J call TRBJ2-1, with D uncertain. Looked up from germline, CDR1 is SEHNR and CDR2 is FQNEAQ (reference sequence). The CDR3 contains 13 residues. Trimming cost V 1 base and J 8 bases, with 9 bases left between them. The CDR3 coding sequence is TGTGCCAGCAGCTTAGTTGGAGAACATGAGCAGTTCTTC. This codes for CASSLVGEHEQFF.

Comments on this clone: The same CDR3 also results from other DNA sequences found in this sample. CDR3 in amino acids: CASSLDTGELFF. The CDR3 nucleotides are TGTGCCAGCAGCTTGGACACCGGGGAGCTGTTTTTT. The genes are TRBV5-4 and TRBJ2-2; no clear D gene. CDR3 length: 12 amino acids. Trimming pared 0 bases from V and 3 bases from J, leaving 0 bases between. Germline V gene lookup returns CDR1 SGHNT and CDR2 YYREEE (reference sequence).

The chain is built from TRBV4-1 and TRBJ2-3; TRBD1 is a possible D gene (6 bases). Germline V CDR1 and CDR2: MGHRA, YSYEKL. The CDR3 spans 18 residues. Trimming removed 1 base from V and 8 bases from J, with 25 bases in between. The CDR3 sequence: CASSQGGHAEVKRGTQYF. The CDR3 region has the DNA TGCGCCAGCAGCCAAGGGGGACACGCCGAAGTCAAGAGGGGTACGCAGTATTTT.